The next 28 T cell receptor beta chains were all read from a single sample in a study of cytomegalovirus exposure and HLA in healthy donors. With 60 Vbeta and 13 Jbeta primers, the PCR was carried out. Assay: immunoSEQ multiplex PCR; the TCRdb copy retains only in-frame clones and omits some. The profile shows fewer than 200,000 clones, roughly 77% of them singletons. Sequenced material: PBMCs. Receptor source: a man aged 35-49 years in good health and CMV-seropositive.

This chain uses TRBV2 with TRBJ1-2; the D gene is possibly TRBD1 (6 bases). This CDR3 region has 13 residues. Germline loops: CDR1 SNHLY, CDR2 FYNNEI. V was pared by 8 bases and J by 5 bases, with 15 bases between. The CDR3 here is CASSTGLSYGYTF. Written as DNA, the CDR3 is TGTGCCAGCTCTACAGGGTTATCATATGGCTACACCTTC.

This chain connects TRBV4-2 to TRBJ2-1; 9 bases match TRBD2. The junction had 4 bases not matched to a gene; V was cut back by 6 bases and J by 4 bases. The CDR3 covers 14 residues. Germline V gene data show CDR1 as LGHNA and CDR2 as YNFKEQ. CDR3: CASRGLATYNEQFF. DNA for the CDR3: TGTGCCAGCAGAGGACTAGCGACTTACAATGAGCAGTTCTTC.

The rearrangement uses TRBV5-6 and TRBJ1-5, with 9 bases lining up with TRBD1. The CDR3 runs to 18 residues. Germline lookup yields CDR1 SGHDT and CDR2 YYEEEE. The junction had 15 bases not matched to a gene; V was cut back by 4 bases and J by 4 bases. CDR3 DNA: TGTGCCAGCAGCGTACAGGGGGCGCGAATTGACAGTAATCAGCCCCAGCATTTT. Translating it yields CASSVQGARIDSNQPQHF.

The chain combines TRBV6-5 with TRBJ2-7, with D maybe TRBD2 (6 bases). Trimming pared 5 bases from V and 7 bases from J, leaving 18 bases between. This CDR3 spans 14 amino acids. In germline, CDR1 is MNHEY, CDR2 SVGAGI. CDR3 DNA sequence: TGTGCCAGCAGTATCGGGGACTTGGGAATTGAGCAGTACTTC. Its translation: CASSIGDLGIEQYF.

This clone has only a few counts. This sample also contains other DNA sequences that code for the same CDR3. The chain combines TRBV4-3 with TRBJ1-5; perhaps TRBD1 as D (5 bases). With 0 bases removed from V and 4 bases from J, the gap between germline ends came to 13 bases. The CDR3 runs to 16 residues. The germline V gene has CDR1 LGHNA and CDR2 YSLEER. CDR3 coding DNA: TGCGCCAGCAGCCAAGATCTACGGGGGGGGAATCAGCCCCAGCATTTT. Protein product: CASSQDLRGGNQPQHF.

V is TRBV7-3 and J is TRBJ2-1; TRBD2 might be the D (6 bases). Trimming removed 0 bases at V and 8 bases at J, with 17 bases between. This CDR3 has 16 amino acids. The germline gives CDR1 SGHTA, CDR2 FQGTGA. The CDR3 sequence is CASSLTTSIGGDEQFF. The CDR3 nucleotides are TGTGCCAGCAGCTTAACGACTAGTATCGGCGGCGATGAGCAGTTCTTC.

This sequence joins TRBV5-1 and TRBJ2-1; 12 bases line up with TRBD2. The CDR3 is made up of 16 amino acids. V gave up 5 bases and J gave up 2 bases; unmatched junction bases: 5. Germline V gene data show CDR1 as SGHRS and CDR2 as YFSETQ. CDR3 in DNA: TGCGCCAGCAGGTGGACTAGCGGGATACCCTACAATGAGCAGTTCTTC. Its translation is CASRWTSGIPYNEQFF.

The DNA for the CDR3 is TGTGCCAGCACCCAATTAACGACGGGGAACACTGAAGCTTTCTTT. Translating gives CASTQLTTGNTEAFF. The chain combines TRBV6-1 with TRBJ1-1; no clear D gene. CDR1 is MNHNS and CDR2 is SASEGT in the germline V gene. The CDR3 contains 15 residues. Trimming stripped 7 bases from V and 1 base from J, with 16 bases between.

The chain links TRBV7-8 to TRBJ2-2; no firm D call. CDR1 and CDR2 (germline): SGHVS, FQNEAQ. This CDR3 contains 13 residues. The germline V and J ends were trimmed by 2 bases and 3 bases, with 4 bases remaining between them. The CDR3 sequence is CASSLRDTGELFF. The CDR3 nucleotides are TGTGCCAGCAGCTTACGGGACACCGGGGAGCTGTTTTTT.

This chain uses TRBV7-9 with TRBJ2-4, with no clear D. The CDR3 runs to 12 residues. V lost 5 bases, J lost 0 bases, and 2 bases lay in between. The germline V gene encodes CDR1 SEHNR and CDR2 FQNEAQ (reference sequence). The CDR3 DNA sequence: TGTGCCAGCAGCCAAGCCAAAAACATTCAGTACTTC. This codes for CASSQAKNIQYF.

The chain links TRBV28 to TRBJ2-2; TRBD1 might be the D (5 bases). Per the germline V gene, CDR1 is MDHEN and CDR2 is SYDVKM. V was shortened by 1 base and J by 7 bases, with 13 bases between the two germline ends. The CDR3 runs to 15 residues. CDR3 residues: CASSLFFGAGGELFF. CDR3 nucleotide sequence: TGTGCCAGCAGTTTATTTTTTGGGGCCGGCGGGGAGCTGTTTTTT.

The rearrangement uses TRBV10-2 and TRBJ2-1; D is unresolved. Germline CDR1 reads WSHSY; CDR2 reads SAAADI. This CDR3 has 12 amino acids. Trimming pared 5 bases from V and 9 bases from J, leaving 11 bases between. The CDR3 nucleotides read TGCGCCAGCAGTAATAGTTTGGTTGAGCAGTTCTTC. Translated: CASSNSLVEQFF.

In this sample, this clone turned up once. This chain uses TRBV15 with TRBJ2-7; 9 nucleotides match TRBD1. Germline CDR1 is LNHNV and CDR2 is YYDKDF (reference sequence). Unmatched junction bases numbered 5, after V lost 0 bases and J lost 5 bases. The CDR3 contains 15 residues. The CDR3 reads CATSRDPGQGNEQYF. The CDR3 DNA reads TGTGCCACCAGCAGAGACCCGGGACAGGGTAACGAGCAGTACTTC.

The V call is TRBV29-1, the J call TRBJ2-4; tentatively, D is TRBD1 (6 bases). V lost 0 bases, J lost 12 bases, and 15 bases lay in between. Germline-derived CDR1 and CDR2 are SQVTM and ANQGSEA. This CDR3 is 13 amino acids long. The CDR3 DNA reads TGCAGCGTTGAAGATCACAGGGCCGGGGCTCAGTACTTC. This gives the protein CSVEDHRAGAQYF.

The genes are TRBV15 and TRBJ1-2, with 8 bases identical to TRBD1. J was trimmed by 3 bases and V by 3 bases; bases with no gene match: 9. Germline CDR1 is LNHNV and CDR2 is YYDKDF (reference sequence). The CDR3 length is 16 residues. In nucleotides, the CDR3 is TGTGCCACCAGCAGGCGGACAGGGAGAGAAGACTATGGCTACACCTTC. It specifies CATSRRTGREDYGYTF.

A word on this clone: One end of the junction does not line up with germline, which may come from a read error. This chain uses TRBV5-1 with TRBJ2-7, with 7 positions matching TRBD1. CDR1 SGHRS and CDR2 YFSETQ come from the germline V gene. The length of the CDR3 is 14 residues. This chain's CDR3 is CASSRKDRFHEQYF. CDR3 in DNA: TGTGCCAGCAGCCGAAAGGACAGGTTCCACGAGCAGTACTTC.

The chain employs TRBV9 and TRBJ2-1, with 8 bases matching TRBD1. This CDR3 comprises 15 residues. Per germline, CDR1 SGDLS and CDR2 YYNGEE. Unmatched junction bases numbered 9, after V lost 6 bases and J lost 4 bases. CDR3 in amino acids: CASTTGTGLYNEQFF. The CDR3 DNA follows: TGTGCCAGCACCACCGGGACAGGACTATACAATGAGCAGTTCTTC.

The chain combines TRBV7-3 with TRBJ2-3; 8 nucleotides agree with TRBD1. The CDR3 is made up of 15 amino acids. Germline CDR1 SGHTA, CDR2 FQGTGA. J was trimmed by 5 bases and V by 1 base; bases with no gene match: 5. For the CDR3, the DNA is TGTGCCAGCAGCTTAATGGACAGGGCTAAAGATACGCAGTATTTT. Its protein product is CASSLMDRAKDTQYF.

V and J are TRBV10-3 and TRBJ1-5; perhaps TRBD1 as D (5 bases). This CDR3 is built from 16 residues. The germline V gene encodes CDR1 ENHRY and CDR2 SYGVKD. Trimming took 4 bases from V and 7 from J, leaving 20 bases between them. This CDR3 reads CAISVGGVRNAQPQHF. The CDR3 nucleotides are TGTGCCATCAGTGTGGGGGGGGTTCGTAACGCCCAGCCCCAGCATTTT.

The chain links TRBV27 to TRBJ1-4, with 7 nucleotides matching TRBD1. Trimming took 6 bases from V and 8 from J; bases not matched to a gene: 9. The CDR3 is made up of 14 amino acids. CDR1 is MNHEY and CDR2 is SMNVEV in the germline V gene (reference sequence). As DNA, the CDR3 is TGTGCCAGCAGAAAACAGGGGAGTGGCGAAAAACTGTTTTTT. This codes for CASRKQGSGEKLFF.

This clone turned up a few times. V usage is TRBV28 and J usage is TRBJ2-3, with 10 positions matching TRBD1. CDR3 size: 16 residues. The germline V gene has CDR1 MDHEN and CDR2 SYDVKM. The V and J ends lost 3 bases and 3 bases, in that order; junction bases with no gene match: 6. For the CDR3, the DNA is TGTGCCAGCAGTTTCGCGGACAGGGGGACTACAGATACGCAGTATTTT. As protein: CASSFADRGTTDTQYF.

The V and J genes are TRBV5-4 and TRBJ2-2, with D possibly being TRBD2 (5 bases). This CDR3 is built from 16 residues. V was cut by 3 bases and J by 4 bases, with 16 bases left in between. Germline CDR1 and CDR2: SGHNT and YYREEE (reference sequence). The DNA of the CDR3 is TGTGCCAGCAGCTCCGGGAAAAAATTGGGCACCGGGGAGCTGTTTTTT. This translates into CASSSGKKLGTGELFF.

The V and J genes are TRBV28 and TRBJ2-7; 10 nucleotides line up with TRBD1. CDR3 length equals 14 residues. In germline, CDR1 is MDHEN, CDR2 SYDVKM. Trimming at V came to 5 bases and at J to 6 bases, leaving 7 bases not matched to a gene. The CDR3 DNA is TGTGCCAGCAGTGCCCCCGGACAGGGGGGCGAGCAGTACTTC. Translated, it gives CASSAPGQGGEQYF.

The DNA for the CDR3 is TGTGCCAGCAGCATTTCCTACAGGCGCCTCCTGAGCTCTGGGGCCAACGTCCTGACTTTC. It yields the protein CASSISYRRLLSSGANVLTF. The rearrangement uses TRBV27 and TRBJ2-6, with D possibly matching TRBD1 (5 bases). With 6 bases removed from V and 0 bases from J, the gap between germline ends came to 24 bases. The germline CDR1 and CDR2 sequences are MNHEY and SMNVEV (reference sequence). This CDR3 has 20 residues.

The CDR3 is CASSEHGGVEQFF. As DNA, the CDR3 is TGTGCCAGCAGTGAACACGGGGGGGTTGAGCAGTTCTTC. The J gene is TRBJ2-1, the V gene TRBV2; 8 bases match TRBD2. The germline V gene has CDR1 SNHLY and CDR2 FYNNEI. This CDR3 spans 13 amino acids. V lost 2 bases to trimming and J lost 9 bases; unmatched junction nucleotides: 3.

The CDR3 loop reads CASSTFGANTEAFF. The CDR3 DNA reads TGTGCCAGCAGCACTTTTGGGGCCAACACTGAAGCTTTCTTT. The V and J genes are TRBV5-6 and TRBJ1-1, with D perhaps matching TRBD1 (5 bases). Germline V gene data show CDR1 as SGHDT and CDR2 as YYEEEE. Between the trimmed V and J ends, which lost 4 bases and 2 bases, there was a span of 12 bases. The CDR3 totals 14 residues.

The rearrangement uses TRBV11-2 and TRBJ2-5, with D perhaps matching TRBD2 (6 bases). The CDR3 contains 15 residues. CDR1 and CDR2 from the germline V gene are SGHAT and FQNNGV. The germline V and J ends were trimmed by 4 bases and 5 bases, with 17 bases remaining between them. DNA of the CDR3: TGTGCCAGCAGCTACACGAGTAGCGGAGGGGAGACCCAGTACTTC. Its translation: CASSYTSSGGETQYF.

CDR3 nucleotides: TGCGCGGCAGGGGGCATGACCTATAATTCACCCCTCCACTTT. Protein: CAAGGMTYNSPLHF. This chain uses TRBV29-1 with TRBJ1-6; 8 nucleotides align to TRBD1. CDR1 and CDR2 from the germline V gene are SQVTM and ANQGSEA. The CDR3 extends over 14 amino acids.